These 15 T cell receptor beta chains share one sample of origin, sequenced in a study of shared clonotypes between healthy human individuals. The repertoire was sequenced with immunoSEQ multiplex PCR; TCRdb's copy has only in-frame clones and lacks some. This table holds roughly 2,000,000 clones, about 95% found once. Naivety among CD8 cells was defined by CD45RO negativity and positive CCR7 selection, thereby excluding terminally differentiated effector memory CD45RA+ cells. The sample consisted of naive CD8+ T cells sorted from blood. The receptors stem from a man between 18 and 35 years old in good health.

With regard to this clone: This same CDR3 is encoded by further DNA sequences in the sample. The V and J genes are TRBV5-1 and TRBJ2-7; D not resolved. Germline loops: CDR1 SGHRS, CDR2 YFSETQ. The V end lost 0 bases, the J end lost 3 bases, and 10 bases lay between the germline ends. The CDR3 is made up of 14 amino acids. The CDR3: CASSLAAEYYEQYF. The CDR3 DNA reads TGCGCCAGCAGCTTGGCCGCGGAGTACTACGAGCAGTACTTC. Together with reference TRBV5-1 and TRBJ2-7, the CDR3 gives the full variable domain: KAGVTQTPRYLIKTRGQQVTLSCSPISGHRSVSWYQQTPGQGLQFLFEYFSETQRNKGNFPGRFSGRQFSNSRSEMNVSTLELGDSALYLCASSLAAEYYEQYFGPGTRLTVT.

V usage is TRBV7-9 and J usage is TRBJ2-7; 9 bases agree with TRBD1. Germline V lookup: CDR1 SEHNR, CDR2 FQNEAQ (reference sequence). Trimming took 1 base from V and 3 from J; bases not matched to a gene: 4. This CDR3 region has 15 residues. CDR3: CASSLDGTGFYEQYF. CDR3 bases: TGTGCCAGCAGCTTAGACGGGACAGGGTTCTACGAGCAGTACTTC.

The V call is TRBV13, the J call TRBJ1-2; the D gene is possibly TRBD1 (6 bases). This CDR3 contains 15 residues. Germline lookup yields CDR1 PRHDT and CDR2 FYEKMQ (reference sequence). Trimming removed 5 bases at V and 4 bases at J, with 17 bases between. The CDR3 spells CASSEQQGLVYGYTF. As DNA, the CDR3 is TGTGCCAGCAGCGAACAACAGGGCTTGGTCTATGGCTACACCTTC.

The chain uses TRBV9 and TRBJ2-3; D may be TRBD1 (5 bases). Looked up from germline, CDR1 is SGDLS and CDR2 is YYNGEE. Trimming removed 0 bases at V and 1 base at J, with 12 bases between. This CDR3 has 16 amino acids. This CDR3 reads CASSVEGSRGTDTQYF. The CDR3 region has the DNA TGTGCCAGCAGCGTAGAGGGTAGCAGGGGCACAGATACGCAGTATTTT.

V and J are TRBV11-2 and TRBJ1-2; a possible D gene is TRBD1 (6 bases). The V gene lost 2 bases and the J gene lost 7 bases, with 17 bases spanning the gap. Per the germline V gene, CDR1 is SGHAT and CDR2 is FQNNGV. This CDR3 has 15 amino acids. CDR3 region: CASSLLFTGGSGYTF. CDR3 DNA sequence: TGTGCCAGCAGCTTATTATTTACGGGGGGCAGTGGCTACACCTTC.

In DNA form, the CDR3 reads TGCGCCAGCAGCTTGGGCCAGCTCACCCTCAGCTCCTACAATGAGCAGTTCTTC. This translates into CASSLGQLTLSSYNEQFF. This chain uses TRBV5-1 with TRBJ2-1; no definite D call. The V end was cut by 0 bases, the J end by 0 bases, with 16 bases between. The germline V gene encodes CDR1 SGHRS and CDR2 YFSETQ. The CDR3 extends over 18 amino acids.

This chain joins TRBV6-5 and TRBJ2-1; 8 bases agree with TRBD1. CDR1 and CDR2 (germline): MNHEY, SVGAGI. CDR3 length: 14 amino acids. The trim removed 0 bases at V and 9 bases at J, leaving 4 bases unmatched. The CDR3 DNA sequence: TGTGCCAGCAGTTACTCGGACAGGGATACTGAGCAGTTCTTC. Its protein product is CASSYSDRDTEQFF.

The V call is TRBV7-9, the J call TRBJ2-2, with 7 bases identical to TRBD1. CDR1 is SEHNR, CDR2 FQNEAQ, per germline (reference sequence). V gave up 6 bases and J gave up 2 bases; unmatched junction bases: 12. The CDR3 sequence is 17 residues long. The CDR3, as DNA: TGTGCCAGCAGAGACGGGACAGCGAACTTAAACACCGGGGAGCTGTTTTTT. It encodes CASRDGTANLNTGELFF. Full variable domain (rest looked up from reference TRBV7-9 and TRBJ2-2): DTGVSQNPRHKITKRGQNVTFRCDPISEHNRLYWYRQTLGQGPEFLTYFQNEAQLEKSRLLSDRFSAERPKGSFSTLEIQRTEQGDSAMYLCASRDGTANLNTGELFFGEGSRLTVL.

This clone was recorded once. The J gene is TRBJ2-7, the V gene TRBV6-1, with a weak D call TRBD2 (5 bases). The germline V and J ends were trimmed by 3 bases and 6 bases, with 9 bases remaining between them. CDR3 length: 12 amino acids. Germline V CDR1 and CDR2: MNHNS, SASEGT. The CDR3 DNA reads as TGTGCCAGCAGTGATGAGGGTGGCGAGCAGTACTTC. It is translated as CASSDEGGEQYF.

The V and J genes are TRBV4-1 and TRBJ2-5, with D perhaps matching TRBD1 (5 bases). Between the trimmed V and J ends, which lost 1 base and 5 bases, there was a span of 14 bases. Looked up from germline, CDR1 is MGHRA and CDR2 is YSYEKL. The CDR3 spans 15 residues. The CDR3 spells CASSQVAPGLETQYF. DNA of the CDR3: TGCGCCAGCAGCCAAGTCGCTCCAGGGTTGGAGACCCAGTACTTC.

The CDR3 region has the DNA TGTGCCAGCAGCTTATTAAGGACAGGGGAAGAGACCCAGTACTTC. Amino acid sequence: CASSLLRTGEETQYF. The chain carries TRBV7-9 and TRBJ2-5; TRBD1 agrees at 9 bases. Germline CDR1 is SEHNR and CDR2 is FQNEAQ (reference sequence). The V segment lost 2 bases and the J segment 3 bases; nucleotides outside the gene matches: 4. The CDR3 spans 15 residues.

CDR3 in amino acids: CASSSDTVTNEKLFF. In DNA, the CDR3 is TGCGCCAGCAGCTCCGACACGGTAACTAATGAAAAACTGTTTTTT. J is TRBJ1-4 and V is TRBV5-1; D uncertain. Germline V lookup: CDR1 SGHRS, CDR2 YFSETQ. This CDR3 region has 15 residues. V dropped 3 bases and J dropped 1 base, with 10 bases sitting between them. Variable domain in full (rest from reference TRBV5-1 and TRBJ1-4): KAGVTQTPRYLIKTRGQQVTLSCSPISGHRSVSWYQQTPGQGLQFLFEYFSETQRNKGNFPGRFSGRQFSNSRSEMNVSTLELGDSALYLCASSSDTVTNEKLFFGSGTQLSVL.

The CDR3 reads CASGPLDRVSSYNSPLHF. Written as DNA, the CDR3 is TGTGCCAGCGGCCCTCTCGACAGGGTCAGCTCCTATAATTCACCCCTCCACTTT. The gene calls are TRBV27 and TRBJ1-6, with 7 nucleotides matching TRBD1. Losses at the gene ends were 8 bases for V and 0 bases for J; bases not matched to a gene: 13. This CDR3 comprises 18 residues. Germline CDR1 reads MNHEY; CDR2 reads SMNVEV (reference sequence).

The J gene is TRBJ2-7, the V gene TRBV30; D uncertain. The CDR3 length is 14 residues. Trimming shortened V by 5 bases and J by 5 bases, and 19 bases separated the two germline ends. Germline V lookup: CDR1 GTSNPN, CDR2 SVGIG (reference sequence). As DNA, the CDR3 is TGTGCCTGGGGTCGGCTGATACCTTACGACGAGCAGTACTTC. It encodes CAWGRLIPYDEQYF.

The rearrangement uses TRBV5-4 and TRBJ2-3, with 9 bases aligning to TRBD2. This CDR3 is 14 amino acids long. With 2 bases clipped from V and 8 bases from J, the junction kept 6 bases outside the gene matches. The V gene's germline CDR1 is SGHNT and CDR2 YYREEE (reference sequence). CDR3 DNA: TGTGCCAGCAGCTTTCGCGGGGGGGGCCTTACGCAGTATTTT. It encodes CASSFRGGGLTQYF.